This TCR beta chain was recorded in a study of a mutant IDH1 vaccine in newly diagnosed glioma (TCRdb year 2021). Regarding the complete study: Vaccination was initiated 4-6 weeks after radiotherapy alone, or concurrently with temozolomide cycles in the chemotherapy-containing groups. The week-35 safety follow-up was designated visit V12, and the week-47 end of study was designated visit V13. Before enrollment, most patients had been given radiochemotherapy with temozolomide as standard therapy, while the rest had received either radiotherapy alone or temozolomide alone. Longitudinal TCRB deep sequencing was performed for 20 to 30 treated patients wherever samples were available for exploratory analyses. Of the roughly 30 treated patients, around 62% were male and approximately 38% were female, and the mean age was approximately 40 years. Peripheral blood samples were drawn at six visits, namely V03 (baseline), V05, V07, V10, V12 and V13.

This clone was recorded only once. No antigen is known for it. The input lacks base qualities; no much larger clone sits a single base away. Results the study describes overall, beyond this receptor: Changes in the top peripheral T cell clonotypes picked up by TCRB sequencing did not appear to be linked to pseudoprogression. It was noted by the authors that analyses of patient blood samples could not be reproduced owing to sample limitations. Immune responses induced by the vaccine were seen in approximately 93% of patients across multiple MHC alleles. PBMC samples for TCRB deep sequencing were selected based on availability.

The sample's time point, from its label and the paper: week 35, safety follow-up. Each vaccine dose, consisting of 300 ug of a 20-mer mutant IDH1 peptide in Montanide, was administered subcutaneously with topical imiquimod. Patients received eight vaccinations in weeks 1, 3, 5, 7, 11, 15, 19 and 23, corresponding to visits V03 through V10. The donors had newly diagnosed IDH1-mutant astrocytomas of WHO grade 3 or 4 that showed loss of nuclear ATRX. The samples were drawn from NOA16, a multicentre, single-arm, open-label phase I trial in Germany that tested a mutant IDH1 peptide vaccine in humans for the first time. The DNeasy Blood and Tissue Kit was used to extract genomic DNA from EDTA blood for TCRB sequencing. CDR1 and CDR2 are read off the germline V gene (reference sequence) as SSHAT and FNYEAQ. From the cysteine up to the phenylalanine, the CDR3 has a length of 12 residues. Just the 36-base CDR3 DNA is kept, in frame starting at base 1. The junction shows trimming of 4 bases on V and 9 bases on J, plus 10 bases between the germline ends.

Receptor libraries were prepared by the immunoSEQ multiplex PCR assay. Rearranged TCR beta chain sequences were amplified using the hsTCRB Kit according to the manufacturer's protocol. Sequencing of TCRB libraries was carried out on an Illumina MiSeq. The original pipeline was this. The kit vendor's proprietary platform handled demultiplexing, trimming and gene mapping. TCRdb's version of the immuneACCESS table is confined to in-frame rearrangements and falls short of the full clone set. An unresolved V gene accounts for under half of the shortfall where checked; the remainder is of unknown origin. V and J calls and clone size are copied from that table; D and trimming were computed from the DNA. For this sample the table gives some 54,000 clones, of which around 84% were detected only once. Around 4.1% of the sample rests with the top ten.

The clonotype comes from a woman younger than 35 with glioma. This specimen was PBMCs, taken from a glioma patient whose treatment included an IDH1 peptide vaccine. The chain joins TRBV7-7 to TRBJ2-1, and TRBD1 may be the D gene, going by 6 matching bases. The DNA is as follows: TGTGCCAGCAGCTCAACAGGGATTGAGCAGTTCTTC. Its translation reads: CASSSTGIEQFF. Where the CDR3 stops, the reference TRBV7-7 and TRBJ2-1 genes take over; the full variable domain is GAGVSQSPRYKVTKRGQDVTLRCDPISSHATLYWYQQALGQGPEFLTYFNYEAQPDKSGLPSDRFSAERPEGSISTLTIQRTEQRDSAMYRCASSSTGIEQFFGPGTRLTVL.